This T cell receptor (beta chain) was captured by sequencing in a study of cytomegalovirus exposure and HLA in healthy donors. Broader study findings: Most TCR sequences were uncommon, yet certain public TCRs appeared in many donors. Some V segments, TRBV6-2 and TRBV6-3 among them, were indistinguishable and were therefore excluded.

Regarding this clone: What it recognizes is unknown.

Unmatched junction bases numbered 11, after V lost 4 bases and J lost 5 bases. The CDR3 sequence is 16 residues long. Germline V gene data show CDR1 as SGHNT and CDR2 as YYREEE (reference sequence). Both 60 Vbeta primers and 13 Jbeta primers went into the PCR. Data came from immunoSEQ multiplex PCR; TCRdb stores just in-frame clones and leaves some out. The data hold around 110,000 clones, with roughly four fifths observed a single time. The chain links TRBV5-4 to TRBJ2-3; 9 nucleotides match TRBD2. Sequences were obtained from PBMCs. The sequence came from a man over 45 in good health and CMV-seronegative. The CDR3 DNA is TGTGCCAGCAGCCCGAATAGCGGGGGCCCGGGAGATACGCAGTATTTT. This sequence encodes CASSPNSGGPGDTQYF.